This TCR beta chain was recovered during a study of CD8 T cells in ankylosing spondylitis. Notes on the study in general: Significantly higher representation of disease-linked clones was reported for matched ankylosing spondylitis synovial fluid. Existing reports had already noted some motif variants in reactive arthritis synovial fluid and blood. Ankylosing spondylitis blood appeared to be characterized by a TCR beta motif of under 10 highly homologous variants.

Details on this clonotype: Its cognate antigen is unknown.

The CDR3 consists of 15 residues. The V and J ends lost 6 bases and 1 base respectively, with 13 bases between them. TCRdb used MiXCR to reprocess the 5' RACE reads, holding one entry per CDR3 protein. The sample shows under 250,000 distinct CDR3 sequences, over 30% of them seen only once. This receptor was identified in a male donor with ankylosing spondylitis or in good health (not recorded which). The chain is built from TRBV12-3 or TRBV12-4 and TRBJ1-5; a possible D gene is TRBD1 (6 bases). Sequenced sample: blood, either unsorted or a sorted T cell fraction (not recorded which). CDR3 sequence reads: CASSPRTVSNQPQHF. The CDR3 nucleotides are TGTGCCAGCAGCCCCCGGACAGTAAGCAATCAGCCCCAGCATTTT.